This T cell receptor (beta chain) was recovered during a study of early stage breast cancer tumors. Sequenced by immunoSEQ multiplex PCR; TCRdb stores in-frame clones only, minus some. The sample lists tens of thousands of clones, around 67% occurring once. Material: blood. The clonotype originates from a person in their forties with breast cancer.

As DNA, the CDR3 is TGTGCCAGCTCTTCTCCGGAGCCGGGACAGGGGGCATTATATCCCTACGAGCAGTACTTC. The encoded protein is CASSSPEPGQGALYPYEQYF. The chain uses TRBV21-1 and TRBJ2-7; TRBD1 is the table's D call and was not checked against the DNA. TRBV21-1 is described as a pseudogene. The CDR3 totals 20 residues.